What follows are 29 T cell receptor beta chains derived from one specimen sequenced in a study of liver allograft versus peripheral blood T cells. Looking at the study overall: Within transplanted livers, the T cell receptor repertoires were examined and compared against the repertoires present in the peripheral blood of liver transplant recipients.

Via MiXCR, TCRdb re-called the reads, giving one row per CDR3 protein. The data show 3,500 to 5,000 distinct CDR3 sequences, over 20% seen once. These receptor sequences come from a human patient who had a liver transplant. The graft donor may have contributed some T cells.

As for this clonotype: A much larger clone lies a single base off, so this may be a read error. J is TRBJ1-1 and V is TRBV28; TRBD1 is a possible D gene (5 bases). Trimming removed 5 bases from V and 4 bases from J, with 11 bases in between. The CDR3 totals 13 residues. Per the germline V gene, CDR1 is MDHEN and CDR2 is SYDVKM. This chain's CDR3 is CASSQGRGTEAFF. In DNA, the CDR3 is TGTGCCAGCAGTCAAGGGAGGGGCACTGAAGCTTTCTTT.

Judged by abundance, this clonotype is large (0.1 to 1%). The CDR3 region is CASSPQTGTENSPLHF. The CDR3 DNA reads TGTGCCAGCTCACCTCAGACTGGGACAGAGAATTCACCCCTCCACTTT. This chain uses TRBV18 with TRBJ1-6; TRBD1 matches 7 bases. Trimming removed 3 bases from V and 7 bases from J; junction bases left unmatched: 9. This CDR3 is 16 amino acids long. CDR1 and CDR2 from the germline V gene are KGHSH and LQKENI.

This clonotype is categorized as medium-sized. The chain has TRBV9 and TRBJ1-2, with D unclear. CDR1 and CDR2 (germline): SGDLS, YYNGEE. Trimming cost V 5 bases and J 13 bases, with 12 bases left between them. The CDR3 has 10 residues. CDR3 nucleotide sequence: TGTGCCAGCAGTTGGAGGGTTAGCACCTTC. It translates to CASSWRVSTF. The full variable domain, in which reference TRBV9 and TRBJ1-2 provide the parts outside the CDR3, is DSGVTQTPKHLITATGQRVTLRCSPRSGDLSVYWYQQSLDQGLQFLIQYYNGEERAKGNILERFSAQQFPDLHSELNLSSLELGDSALYFCASSWRVSTFGSGTRLTVV.

This clonotype counts as medium-sized (0.01 to 0.1%). The V call is TRBV6-1, the J call TRBJ2-7; no clear D. The germline CDR1 and CDR2 sequences are MNHNS and SASEGT. The V and J ends lost 6 bases and 4 bases respectively, with 10 bases between them. The length of the CDR3 is 12 residues. CDR3 amino acids: CASRPRRYEQYF. Here the CDR3 DNA reads TGTGCCAGCAGACCGCGGCGATACGAGCAGTACTTC.

This clonotype is termed medium-sized (0.01 to 0.1%). The rearrangement links TRBV6-5 to TRBJ2-1; 7 positions agree with TRBD2. After removal of 7 bases from V and 3 bases from J, the junction contained 6 bases not matched to a gene. Germline CDR1 MNHEY, CDR2 SVGAGI. The CDR3 has 14 residues. CDR3 sequence reads: CASTEGGYYNEQFF. The CDR3 DNA reads as TGTGCCAGCACAGAGGGAGGGTACTACAATGAGCAGTTCTTC.

This clonotype ranks as medium-sized. The chain joins TRBV30 to TRBJ1-5; a possible D gene is TRBD1 (5 bases). The CDR3 has 13 amino acids. The V end was cut by 2 bases, the J end by 1 base, with 6 bases between. The germline V gene encodes CDR1 GTSNPN and CDR2 SVGIG (reference sequence). In DNA, the CDR3 is TGTGCCTGGAGTCGGGACAGCAATCAGCCCCAGCATTTT. It translates to CAWSRDSNQPQHF.

This clonotype has ten or more counts. The chain is built from TRBV12-3 or TRBV12-4 and TRBJ1-2; 9 bases agree with TRBD1. J was trimmed by 8 bases and V by 0 bases; bases with no gene match: 4. The CDR3 runs to 14 residues. This CDR3 reads CASSLAGTGKGYTF. DNA for the CDR3: TGTGCCAGCAGTTTAGCGGGGACAGGGAAGGGCTACACCTTC.

This clonotype is judged medium-sized. The chain combines TRBV6-5 with TRBJ1-6; D may be TRBD1 (5 bases). The CDR3 length is 16 residues. V was clipped by 0 bases and J by 5 bases, with 11 bases between them. Germline V CDR1 and CDR2: MNHEY, SVGAGI. CDR3 sequence reads: CASSYSYGADNSPLHF. The DNA of the CDR3 is TGTGCCAGCAGTTACTCGTACGGGGCCGATAATTCACCCCTCCACTTT.

In this sample, this clonotype turned up a few times. The CDR3 coding sequence is TGTGCCAGCAGCTATGCGCCTAGCGGGGGTAATGAGCAGTTCTTC. The encoded protein is CASSYAPSGGNEQFF. The rearrangement joins TRBV11-2 to TRBJ2-1; 10 bases agree with TRBD2. The germline gives CDR1 SGHAT, CDR2 FQNNGV. CDR3 length equals 15 residues. The junction had 7 bases not matched to a gene; V was cut back by 4 bases and J by 7 bases.

This clonotype counts as medium-sized (0.01 to 0.1%). The J gene is TRBJ1-5, the V gene TRBV6-2 or TRBV6-3; D perhaps matches TRBD1 (5 bases). In germline, CDR1 is MNHEY, CDR2 SVGEGT. V was trimmed by 6 bases and J by 7 bases, leaving 16 bases between them. There are 14 residues in the CDR3. The CDR3 DNA reads TGTGCCAGCAGAACCGGGACCCCGAGGCAGCCCCAGCATTTT. Amino acid sequence: CASRTGTPRQPQHF.

In the case of this clonotype: A much larger clone differs by one base, so this may be a read error. The chain carries TRBV28 and TRBJ2-1, with 8 bases lining up with TRBD2. Germline lookup yields CDR1 MDHEN and CDR2 SYDVKM. The length of the CDR3 is 14 residues. In DNA form, the CDR3 reads TGTACCAGCACCACGGGGGGGGGTTACAATGAGCAGTTCTTC. Translation gives CTSTTGGGYNEQFF.

A note on this clonotype: This likely stems from a read error, as it lies one base from a far larger clone. The chain employs TRBV28 and TRBJ1-4, with a tentative D call TRBD1 (5 bases). The CDR3 is 15 residues long. Trimming pared 5 bases from V and 2 bases from J, leaving 12 bases between. CDR1 MDHEN and CDR2 SYDVKM come from the germline V gene. CDR3 in amino acids: CASSDLGVTNEKLFF. The CDR3 bases are TGTGCCAGCAGTGATTTGGGGGTCACTAATGAAAAACTGTTTTTT.

A remark on this clonotype: It may be a read error: a sequence one base away is much more abundant. The CDR3 reads CVSSEALVGNEQFF. The CDR3, as DNA: TGTGTCAGCAGTGAAGCGCTGGTGGGTAATGAGCAGTTCTTC. This sequence joins TRBV6-1 and TRBJ2-1; D is unclear. The CDR3 loop spans 14 amino acids. Germline CDR1 and CDR2: MNHNS and SASEGT.

Details on this clonotype: A far larger clone is off by one base, so a read error is likely. The chain carries TRBV3-2 and TRBJ1-3. TRBV3-2 is a pseudogene. The CDR3 is 15 residues long. This CDR3 reads CASSRRGSSGNTIYF. CDR3 coding DNA: TGTGCCAGCAGCCGACGTGGGAGCTCTGGAAACACCATATATTTT.

For this clonotype: It may be a read error: a sequence one base away is much more abundant. The rearrangement links TRBV12-3 or TRBV12-4 to TRBJ1-4; D not certain. The V gene lost 3 bases and the J gene lost 14 bases, with 10 bases spanning the gap. The CDR3 has 11 amino acids. The CDR3 sequence: CASSLEKQLFF. The CDR3 bases are TGTGCCAGCAGTTTGGAGAAACAGCTGTTTTTT.

The J gene is TRBJ1-2, the V gene TRBV19; possible D gene TRBD1, 6 bases. The CDR3 length is 12 residues. Trimming took 2 bases from V and 6 from J, leaving 7 bases between them. Germline values: CDR1 LNHDA, CDR2 SQIVND (reference sequence). The CDR3 bases are TGTGCCAGTAGTATATCAGGGGATGGCTACACCTTC. This codes for CASSISGDGYTF.

By share of the sample, this clonotype is medium-sized (0.01 to 0.1%). The V gene is TRBV10-3, the J gene TRBJ2-7; D perhaps matches TRBD2 (7 bases). The CDR3 is 13 residues long. Germline V gene lookup returns CDR1 ENHRY and CDR2 SYGVKD. The V end lost 4 bases, the J end lost 5 bases, and 12 bases lay between the germline ends. The CDR3 loop reads CAISGGGADEQYF. The CDR3 nucleotides read TGTGCCATCAGTGGAGGGGGGGCAGACGAGCAGTACTTC.

The chain is built from TRBV12-3 or TRBV12-4 and TRBJ2-5; TRBD1 agrees at 7 bases. The CDR3 extends over 13 amino acids. Trimming at V came to 6 bases and at J to 5 bases, leaving 6 bases not matched to a gene. The CDR3 loop reads CASSRQGRETQYF. The DNA for the CDR3 is TGTGCCAGCAGCAGACAGGGCCGGGAGACCCAGTACTTC.

In its sample, this clonotype ranks as medium-sized. The chain joins TRBV27 to TRBJ2-2; TRBD1 aligns across 9 bases. Germline CDR1 is MNHEY and CDR2 is SMNVEV (reference sequence). This CDR3 is built from 16 residues. Unmatched junction bases numbered 12, after V lost 8 bases and J lost 5 bases. The CDR3 spells CASSGGTGRVTGELFF. The CDR3, as DNA: TGTGCCAGCTCCGGGGGGACAGGGCGAGTAACCGGGGAGCTGTTTTTT.

The chain is built from TRBV27 and TRBJ2-3; TRBD2 matches 7 bases. V trimming: 5 bases; J trimming: 8 bases; junction bases outside the gene matches: 4. CDR1 is MNHEY and CDR2 is SMNVEV in the germline V gene (reference sequence). The CDR3 is 12 amino acids. CDR3 loop: CASSKWEGTQYF. The CDR3 nucleotides are TGTGCCAGCAGTAAGTGGGAGGGTACGCAGTATTTT.

The table lists this clonotype with a few counts. The chain joins TRBV20-1 to TRBJ2-3, with TRBD1 matching over 7 bases. From germline, CDR1 is DFQATT and CDR2 SNEGSKA (reference sequence). CDR3 length: 15 residues. V lost 0 bases to trimming and J lost 4 bases; unmatched junction nucleotides: 7. CDR3: CSARDPQGKPDTQYF. The CDR3 DNA sequence: TGCAGTGCTAGAGATCCACAGGGGAAGCCAGATACGCAGTATTTT.

In its sample, this clonotype is medium-sized. The chain uses TRBV6-5 and TRBJ1-4; D is ambiguous. This CDR3 comprises 14 residues. Between the trimmed V and J ends, which lost 6 bases and 2 bases, there was a span of 10 bases. Germline CDR1 reads MNHEY; CDR2 reads SVGAGI. The CDR3 DNA is TGTGCCAGCAGCCCGCACTGGACTAATGAAAAACTGTTTTTT. This gives the protein CASSPHWTNEKLFF.

There are many counts of this clonotype. CDR3 nucleotides: TGCAGTGCCGGACTAGCGGGAGTGAATTCAGAGACCCAGTACTTC. It specifies CSAGLAGVNSETQYF. V and J are TRBV20-1 and TRBJ2-5; TRBD2 matches at 13 bases. The J segment lost 4 bases and the V segment lost 6 bases, leaving 8 bases of the junction unmatched. CDR3 length equals 15 residues. Germline V CDR1 and CDR2: DFQATT, SNEGSKA (reference sequence).

There are a few counts of this clonotype. This CDR3 is CASSIGGESGYTF. CDR3 in DNA: TGTGCCAGTAGTATAGGCGGAGAGAGCGGCTACACCTTC. The chain recombines TRBV19 with TRBJ1-2; D uncertain. This CDR3 spans 13 amino acids. The germline V and J ends were trimmed by 1 base and 8 bases, with 11 bases remaining between them. Germline V lookup: CDR1 LNHDA, CDR2 SQIVND (reference sequence).

Within the sample, this clonotype is large (0.1 to 1%). This sequence joins TRBV18 and TRBJ1-2; TRBD1 aligns across 7 bases. Germline values: CDR1 KGHSH, CDR2 LQKENI. J gave up 0 bases and V 0 bases, and 4 bases lay outside the gene matches. The CDR3 is 16 amino acids. The CDR3 bases are TGTGCCAGCTCACCACCGGGGACAGCGCCTAACTATGGCTACACCTTC. Amino acids: CASSPPGTAPNYGYTF.

By sample share, this clonotype is large. The gene calls are TRBV19 and TRBJ1-2; D is ambiguous. The germline V gene encodes CDR1 LNHDA and CDR2 SQIVND (reference sequence). The CDR3 is 13 residues long. V was shortened by 6 bases and J by 5 bases, with 13 bases between the two germline ends. The CDR3 protein is CASRPDLKYGYTF. CDR3 sequence (DNA): TGTGCCAGTAGACCGGACCTCAAGTATGGCTACACCTTC.

The chain combines TRBV2 with TRBJ2-2, with D possibly matching TRBD2 (5 bases). Germline V gene lookup returns CDR1 SNHLY and CDR2 FYNNEI. The CDR3 totals 14 residues. With 6 bases removed from V and 4 bases from J, the gap between germline ends came to 12 bases. The CDR3 loop is CASRAARGTGELFF. DNA for the CDR3: TGTGCCAGCAGGGCCGCCCGGGGCACCGGGGAGCTGTTTTTT.

Judged by abundance, this clonotype is medium-sized. The CDR3, as DNA: TGTGCCAGCAGCTTTGCCCTGGGGGTTCAGCCCCAGCATTTT. Translated: CASSFALGVQPQHF. V and J are TRBV7-2 and TRBJ1-5; D is possibly TRBD1 (5 bases). CDR1 and CDR2 (germline): SGHTA, FQGNSA. Trimming removed 3 bases at V and 6 bases at J, with 12 bases between. The CDR3 is made up of 14 amino acids.

Judged by abundance, this clonotype is medium-sized. The J gene is TRBJ2-1, the V gene TRBV7-2, with 7 bases fitting TRBD1. CDR3 length: 14 amino acids. V was clipped by 6 bases and J by 6 bases; unmatched bases: 8. In germline, CDR1 is SGHTA, CDR2 FQGNSA. The DNA for the CDR3 is TGTGCCAGCAGTAGATCACAGGGGTTCAATGAGCAGTTCTTC. This sequence encodes CASSRSQGFNEQFF.